These 30 T cell receptor beta chains were all obtained from the same sample, sequenced in a study of T-cell reconstitution after alpha-beta-depleted transplantation in children. Preparing the TCRbeta library involved the use of unique molecular identifiers. TCRdb processed the PCR reads anew with MiXCR; each CDR3 protein has one entry. The sample shows 500,000 to 750,000 distinct CDR3 sequences, 10% to 15% of them seen only once. Sequenced material: PBMCs, mostly from graft donor cells, taken 360 days after TCRalphabeta/CD19-depleted stem cell transplant. The receptors were gathered from a male patient between 5 and 17 years old who had a stem cell transplant for acute myeloid leukemia, so the T cells may come from the graft donor.

The chain recombines TRBV28 with TRBJ1-3, with a weak D call TRBD1 (6 bases). Germline loops: CDR1 MDHEN, CDR2 SYDVKM. This CDR3 has 16 amino acids. V was pared by 3 bases and J by 0 bases, with 12 bases between. As DNA, the CDR3 is TGTGCCAGCAGTTTTAGGACAGCTTTCTCTGGAAACACCATATATTTT. It encodes CASSFRTAFSGNTIYF.

The gene calls are TRBV20-1 and TRBJ2-3, with D possibly matching TRBD1 (5 bases). The length of the CDR3 is 14 residues. Trimming took 3 bases from V and 4 from J, leaving 14 bases between them. CDR1 is DFQATT, CDR2 SNEGSKA, per germline (reference sequence). The CDR3 spells CSASGAERPDTQYF. DNA for the CDR3: TGCAGTGCTAGTGGGGCGGAGAGGCCAGATACGCAGTATTTT.

This clonotype appeared many times. The chain links TRBV5-1 to TRBJ2-1; 11 bases are shared with TRBD2. This CDR3 region has 14 residues. J was trimmed by 7 bases and V by 4 bases; bases with no gene match: 4. Per the germline V gene, CDR1 is SGHRS and CDR2 is YFSETQ. The CDR3 DNA reads TGCGCCAGCAGCCCCGGGACTAGCGGAAATGAGCAGTTCTTC. It specifies CASSPGTSGNEQFF.

The J gene is TRBJ1-1, the V gene TRBV6-5, with a weak D call TRBD1 (5 bases). This CDR3 is built from 13 residues. Trimming stripped 4 bases from V and 8 bases from J, with 14 bases between. Germline V CDR1 and CDR2: MNHEY, SVGAGI. This CDR3 is CASSFLGPAEAFF. Here the CDR3 DNA reads TGTGCCAGCAGTTTCTTGGGGCCCGCAGAAGCTTTCTTT.

The sample holds a few counts of this clonotype. V is TRBV11-1 and J is TRBJ1-1; D not resolved. Germline V gives CDR1 SGHAT, CDR2 FQDESV (reference sequence). V was clipped by 5 bases and J by 2 bases, with 24 bases between them. The CDR3 runs to 18 residues. The chain's CDR3 is CASSQIARSLLVNTEAFF. CDR3 nucleotide sequence: TGTGCCAGCAGCCAGATAGCCAGGTCCCTCCTCGTAAACACTGAAGCTTTCTTT.

This clonotype was recorded many times. The chain carries TRBV12-3 or TRBV12-4 and TRBJ2-7; 11 bases agree with TRBD1. This CDR3 has 13 amino acids. V shed 9 bases and J 4 bases; nucleotides not matched to a gene: 5. DNA for the CDR3: TGTGCCAGTGGACAGGGGGCTTTTTACGAGCAGTACTTC. Its translation is CASGQGAFYEQYF.

At least ten counts were recorded for this clonotype. The chain couples TRBV12-3 or TRBV12-4 to TRBJ2-3; no clear D gene. The CDR3 length is 12 residues. Trimming took 2 bases from V and 8 from J, leaving 8 bases between them. Written as DNA, the CDR3 is TGTGCCAGCAGTTTAAGTGGCGGTACGCAGTATTTT. Protein product: CASSLSGGTQYF.

Ten or more counts support this clonotype. The V and J genes are TRBV4-3 and TRBJ2-7, with TRBD2 identical over 8 bases. The CDR3 is made up of 17 amino acids. V gave up 4 bases and J gave up 3 bases; unmatched junction bases: 14. CDR1 is LGHNA and CDR2 is YSLEER in the germline V gene. The CDR3 DNA is TGCGCCAGCAGCCTCATCCTCGGGAGGGGAGCGGGCTACGAGCAGTACTTC. This translates into CASSLILGRGAGYEQYF.

This chain links TRBV11-2 with TRBJ2-1; TRBD2 agrees at 10 bases. The CDR3 spans 17 residues. Germline loops: CDR1 SGHAT, CDR2 FQNNGV. V trimming: 0 bases; J trimming: 3 bases; junction bases outside the gene matches: 5. CDR3 DNA sequence: TGTGCCAGCAGCTTAGAGAGCGGGAGGGCCGTCTACAATGAGCAGTTCTTC. This encodes CASSLESGRAVYNEQFF. Full variable domain (missing parts from reference TRBV11-2 and TRBJ2-1): EAGVAQSPRYKIIEKRQSVAFWCNPISGHATLYWYQQILGQGPKLLIQFQNNGVVDDSQLPKDRFSAERLKGVDSTLKIQPAKLEDSAVYLCASSLESGRAVYNEQFFGPGTRLTVL.

This clonotype was found many times. The chain's CDR3 is CSAGQDSYEQYF. The DNA for the CDR3 is TGCAGCGCTGGACAGGATTCCTACGAGCAGTACTTC. This sequence joins TRBV20-1 and TRBJ2-7; 7 bases line up with TRBD1. This CDR3 is 12 amino acids long. The germline gives CDR1 DFQATT, CDR2 SNEGSKA (reference sequence).

This clonotype was counted a few times. This chain connects TRBV9 to TRBJ2-1, with D uncertain. The CDR3 extends over 17 amino acids. Trimming took 0 bases from V and 0 from J, leaving 13 bases between them. The germline V gene encodes CDR1 SGDLS and CDR2 YYNGEE. The CDR3 sequence is CASSVDPDPSSYNEQFF. CDR3 sequence (DNA): TGTGCCAGCAGCGTAGACCCGGACCCGAGCTCCTACAATGAGCAGTTCTTC. Supplemented by reference TRBV9 and TRBJ2-1, the full variable domain reads DSGVTQTPKHLITATGQRVTLRCSPRSGDLSVYWYQQSLDQGLQFLIQYYNGEERAKGNILERFSAQQFPDLHSELNLSSLELGDSALYFCASSVDPDPSSYNEQFFGPGTRLTVL.

This clonotype was seen a single time. The chain couples TRBV9 to TRBJ2-3; TRBD2 matches 7 bases. Germline CDR1 is SGDLS and CDR2 is YYNGEE. With 4 bases clipped from V and 4 bases from J, the junction kept 21 bases outside the gene matches. This CDR3 is built from 19 residues. The CDR3 loop reads CASSPSGRGAQKTSDTQYF. CDR3 bases: TGTGCCAGCAGCCCTTCTGGGAGGGGAGCCCAGAAGACGTCAGATACGCAGTATTTT.

This clonotype has just a few counts. This chain joins TRBV28 and TRBJ2-2; unclear D gene. Germline V gives CDR1 MDHEN, CDR2 SYDVKM. The CDR3 extends over 15 amino acids. V was trimmed by 0 bases and J by 0 bases, leaving 5 bases between them. CDR3 residues: CASSLWGSNTGELFF. CDR3 sequence (DNA): TGTGCCAGCAGTTTATGGGGGTCGAACACCGGGGAGCTGTTTTTT.

This clonotype was observed a handful of times. The rearrangement links TRBV5-1 to TRBJ2-1; D not resolved. This CDR3 spans 17 amino acids. V was clipped by 0 bases and J by 4 bases, with 17 bases between them. Germline assignment: CDR1 SGHRS and CDR2 YFSETQ. CDR3: CASSLALLSRVYNEQFF. The CDR3 region has the DNA TGCGCCAGCAGCTTGGCCCTTCTTAGTAGGGTTTACAATGAGCAGTTCTTC.

This clonotype was counted between two and nine times. The gene calls are TRBV7-1 and TRBJ2-7; the match to TRBD2 covers 12 bases. TRBV7-1 is an open reading frame, and its role is uncertain. V lost 2 bases, J lost 4 bases, and 9 bases stayed unmatched. CDR3 length equals 17 residues. In DNA form, the CDR3 reads TGTGCCAGCAGCTCACCACCCGGGACTAGCGGGTCTTACGAGCAGTACTTC. This translates into CASSSPPGTSGSYEQYF.

The CDR3 here is CASSIRDGPYGQFF. DNA for the CDR3: TGTGCCAGCAGTATCCGGGACGGACCGTATGGGCAGTTCTTC. V usage is TRBV27 and J usage is TRBJ2-1; D might be TRBD1 or TRBD2, each matching 5 bases. The CDR3 length is 14 residues. V gave up 5 bases and J gave up 12 bases, with 20 bases separating them. From germline, CDR1 is MNHEY and CDR2 SMNVEV (reference sequence).

The sample holds many counts of this clonotype. The CDR3: CASSQAGSYEQYF. The CDR3 region has the DNA TGTGCCAGCAGCCAAGCAGGGTCCTACGAGCAGTACTTC. The rearrangement joins TRBV3-1 to TRBJ2-7, with D tentatively TRBD1 (5 bases). Trimming pared 1 base from V and 1 base from J, leaving 5 bases between. This CDR3 spans 13 amino acids. From germline, CDR1 is LGHDT and CDR2 YNNKEL (reference sequence).

In its sample, this clonotype was seen many times. The chain recombines TRBV29-1 with TRBJ2-7, with 9 bases lining up with TRBD1. Germline CDR1 SQVTM, CDR2 ANQGSEA. The CDR3 is 14 residues long. V shed 7 bases, J shed 2 bases, and the junction held 9 bases outside the gene matches. The CDR3 DNA reads as TGCAGCGGCAAGGGACAGGGAAAACCCTACGAGCAGTACTTC. Translation gives CSGKGQGKPYEQYF.

This clonotype was counted between two and nine times. The chain links TRBV20-1 to TRBJ1-5; 7 bases are shared with TRBD1. This CDR3 comprises 14 residues. Germline V gives CDR1 DFQATT, CDR2 SNEGSKA (reference sequence). V gave up 6 bases and J gave up 0 bases; unmatched junction bases: 5. The CDR3: CSATQGVSNQPQHF. Here the CDR3 DNA reads TGCAGTGCGACTCAGGGGGTTAGCAATCAGCCCCAGCATTTT.

The chain employs TRBV9 and TRBJ2-7, with 7 bases that match TRBD2. Germline V gives CDR1 SGDLS, CDR2 YYNGEE. V lost 0 bases and J lost 3; bases outside the gene matches: 6. The length of the CDR3 is 15 residues. As DNA, the CDR3 is TGTGCCAGCAGCGTAGAGCTAGCGGACGTCTACGAGCAGTACTTC. Translation gives CASSVELADVYEQYF.

This clonotype was observed many times. This chain uses TRBV12-3 or TRBV12-4 with TRBJ2-7; TRBD1 matches 7 bases. The length of the CDR3 is 12 residues. Unmatched junction bases numbered 2, after V lost 6 bases and J lost 3 bases. The CDR3 loop is CASRGDSYEQYF. The CDR3 DNA sequence: TGTGCCAGCAGGGGGGACAGCTACGAGCAGTACTTC.

This clonotype occurred many times. The V gene is TRBV7-2, the J gene TRBJ2-7; possible D gene TRBD1, 6 bases. Trimming pared 4 bases from V and 4 bases from J, leaving 17 bases between. This CDR3 region has 15 residues. The germline gives CDR1 SGHTA, CDR2 FQGNSA. CDR3 sequence reads: CASSYTGTRGYEQYF. The CDR3 bases are TGTGCCAGCAGCTACACAGGGACCAGAGGGTACGAGCAGTACTTC.

This clonotype was seen a handful of times. The V gene is TRBV30, the J gene TRBJ2-5; D is unresolved. This CDR3 contains 14 residues. Germline V gene sequence: CDR1 GTSNPN, CDR2 SVGIG (reference sequence). V was pared by 1 base and J by 1 base, with 10 bases between. CDR3 nucleotides: TGTGCCTGGAGTGCAAAGGGCCCCCAAGAGACCCAGTACTTC. It is translated as CAWSAKGPQETQYF. Based on the CDR3 plus reference TRBV30 and TRBJ2-5, the full variable domain is SQTIHQWPATLVQPVGSPLSLECTVEGTSNPNLYWYRQAAGRGLQLLFYSVGIGQISSEVPQNLSASRPQDRQFILSSKKLLLSDSGFYLCAWSAKGPQETQYFGPGTRLLVL.

This clonotype was counted between two and nine times. J is TRBJ2-3 and V is TRBV13; 10 bases align to TRBD2. The germline V gene has CDR1 PRHDT and CDR2 FYEKMQ (reference sequence). The CDR3 runs 16 residues. V trimming: 5 bases; J trimming: 2 bases; junction bases outside the gene matches: 7. The CDR3 DNA follows: TGTGCCAGCAGCGCTGTAGCGGGAGGCCCCACAGATACGCAGTATTTT. Its protein is CASSAVAGGPTDTQYF.

The chain employs TRBV20-1 and TRBJ1-4, with 7 bases aligning to TRBD1. This CDR3 is built from 15 residues. Trimming at V came to 0 bases and at J to 5 bases, leaving 6 bases not matched to a gene. Looked up from germline, CDR1 is DFQATT and CDR2 is SNEGSKA (reference sequence). As DNA, the CDR3 is TGCAGTGCTAGAGATCGAGGCAGGGGGAATGAAAAACTGTTTTTT. Encoded protein: CSARDRGRGNEKLFF.

This clonotype came up a few times. The chain uses TRBV10-3 and TRBJ2-1; D gene uncertain. Trimming took off 8 bases at V and 5 bases at J, with 13 bases between the two ends. CDR1 is ENHRY and CDR2 is SYGVKD in the germline V gene. The CDR3 is 13 residues long. As DNA, the CDR3 is TGTGCCATCGGAAGGTCACCCGACAATGAGCAGTTCTTC. As protein: CAIGRSPDNEQFF.

The genes are TRBV20-1 and TRBJ1-3; D might be TRBD1 (5 bases). The V end was cut by 6 bases, the J end by 0 bases, with 12 bases between. This CDR3 spans 14 amino acids. CDR1 DFQATT and CDR2 SNEGSKA come from the germline V gene (reference sequence). In DNA, the CDR3 is TGCAGTGCGAGGGGCAAAAACTCTGGAAACACCATATATTTT. This translates into CSARGKNSGNTIYF.

J is TRBJ2-3 and V is TRBV20-1; 7 bases fit TRBD2. Germline trimming cut 1 base from V and 0 bases from J; bases unmatched to any gene: 4. The CDR3 spans 15 residues. Germline V gene sequence: CDR1 DFQATT, CDR2 SNEGSKA (reference sequence). The CDR3 DNA follows: TGCAGTGCTAGAGGGACTAGGGAGAGCACAGATACGCAGTATTTT. It translates to CSARGTRESTDTQYF.

J is TRBJ2-5 and V is TRBV18; D not resolved. The CDR3 consists of 16 residues. Germline CDR1 KGHSH, CDR2 LQKENI. The V end was cut by 2 bases, the J end by 5 bases, with 18 bases between. CDR3 coding DNA: TGTGCCAGCTCACCAACTGGGTCTTTTTCGTCGGAGACCCAGTACTTC. Protein product: CASSPTGSFSSETQYF.

The chain is built from TRBV10-3 and TRBJ2-3; D not certain. V was cut by 0 bases and J by 2 bases, with 6 bases left in between. The CDR3 contains 14 residues. Germline CDR1 ENHRY, CDR2 SYGVKD. CDR3: CAISESKNTDTQYF. DNA of the CDR3: TGTGCCATCAGTGAGTCCAAAAACACAGATACGCAGTATTTT.